This T cell receptor (beta chain) was retrieved from a study of cytomegalovirus exposure and HLA in healthy donors. PCR amplification relied on 60 Vbeta primers (plus 13 Jbeta primers). Sequencing was performed with immunoSEQ multiplex PCR; in TCRdb, only in-frame clones are kept and a portion is missing. Of 150,000 to 200,000 clones listed, around 82% are singletons. With regard to this clone: Its antigen is currently unknown.

There are 11 residues in the CDR3. J was trimmed by 6 bases and V by 2 bases; bases with no gene match: 0. Per the germline V gene, CDR1 is GTSNPN and CDR2 is SVGIG (reference sequence). Study-level results: Most observed TCR sequences were rare, whereas some public TCRs were detected in many donors. The productive fraction for most TCR beta V segments was about 90% or about 30% in an earlier analysis.

The clonotype was recovered from a boy between 10 and 17 years old in good health and CMV-seronegative. This sequence joins TRBV30 and TRBJ2-7; 8 bases align to TRBD2. Sequenced sample: PBMCs. The CDR3 DNA is TGTGCCTGGAGTCGGGAGGGCGAGCAGTACTTC. Its translation: CAWSREGEQYF.